This T cell receptor (beta chain) stems from a study of regulatory T cells in long-lasting Graves disease. As for time point: newly diagnosed GD, antithyroid drugs for less than 3 months. Isolated PBMC RNA provided the starting material for the TCR library. CDR1 is KGHDR, CDR2 SFDVKD, per germline. The V and J ends lost 10 bases and 6 bases, in that order; junction bases with no gene match: 3. This CDR3 contains 13 residues. Assembly of TCR beta libraries relied on iRepertoire HTBI primers together with Arm-PCR of CDR3 regions. TCRdb re-analysed the multiplex PCR reads in MiXCR, keeping a single row per CDR3 protein. The sample contains approximately 540,000 distinct CDR3 sequences, around 12% of which appear only once. These same data were also listed under a study on T cells in Graves' hyperthyroidism and ophthalmopathy.

J is TRBJ2-1 and V is TRBV24-1; 12 bases are a match to TRBD2. Sample: peripheral blood mononuclear cells (PBMCs), taken at new diagnosis, from a patient treated with antithyroid drugs. The TCR comes from a woman aged 30 to 39 with Graves disease. Written as DNA, the CDR3 is TGTGCCACTGGACTAGCGGGGACCAATGAGCAGTTCTTC. This encodes CATGLAGTNEQFF.